This TCR beta chain was profiled in a study of shared clonotypes between healthy human individuals. General study results and limits: Richness estimates generally favored naive over memory subsets. The generation probabilities recorded for non-shared clonotypes fell below those of clonotypes shared by all four donors.

This CDR3 comprises 15 residues. This clone is a singleton in its sample. Its antigen is unidentified. Assay: immunoSEQ multiplex PCR; the TCRdb copy retains only in-frame clones and omits some. This table has about 2.3 million clones, about 90% appearing once. The gene calls are TRBV12-2 and TRBJ2-3. TRBV12-2 is noted as a pseudogene. Sequenced input: naive CD4+ T cells from PBMCs. Specified subset: CD45RA+ positively selected. This receptor was obtained from a man aged 18 to 30 in good health. Some clones in this sample may be carry-over from other donors' samples. The CDR3 coding sequence is TGTGCAAGTCGCTTAGTGGTCAAGGTTACAGATACGCAGTATTTT. Protein: CASRLVVKVTDTQYF.